A single sample is the source of the 19 T cell receptor beta chains below, sequenced in a study of blood T cell repertoires in COVID-19. Some clones are missing from TCRdb's copy, which holds only in-frame ones; the method was immunoSEQ multiplex PCR. Among around 210,000 clones listed, 65% to 90% were seen once. The sample comprised peripheral blood. The receptor source for this set is a man aged 50 or older with COVID-19, enrolled during active disease.

The V call is TRBV7-8, the J call TRBJ2-5, with D possibly TRBD1 on 5 matching bases. CDR1 is SGHVS and CDR2 is FQNEAQ in the germline V gene. V was pared by 2 bases and J by 5 bases, with 15 bases between. This CDR3 spans 15 amino acids. The CDR3 DNA reads as TGTGCCAGCAGCTTAAACGCAGGGTTAAGGGAGACCCAGTACTTC. Protein sequence: CASSLNAGLRETQYF.

V usage is TRBV18 and J usage is TRBJ2-3; 10 positions match TRBD2. Per the germline V gene, CDR1 is KGHSH and CDR2 is LQKENI. The CDR3 runs to 15 residues. V was clipped by 4 bases and J by 6 bases; unmatched bases: 7. The CDR3 loop is CASSQGTSDWDTQYF. The CDR3 DNA follows: TGTGCCAGCTCACAAGGGACTAGCGACTGGGATACGCAGTATTTT.

This clone has only a few counts. The rearrangement uses TRBV27 and TRBJ2-7; D is perhaps TRBD2 (6 bases). CDR3 size: 15 residues. Trimming removed 6 bases from V and 2 bases from J, with 17 bases in between. In germline, CDR1 is MNHEY, CDR2 SMNVEV (reference sequence). The DNA for the CDR3 is TGTGCCAGCAGCCCTGGGGGGACCCGCACCTACGAGCAGTACTTC. Amino acids: CASSPGGTRTYEQYF.

The chain carries TRBV5-4 and TRBJ2-7; D is possibly TRBD2 (5 bases). The CDR3 contains 14 residues. From germline, CDR1 is SGHNT and CDR2 YYREEE (reference sequence). The V gene lost 6 bases and the J gene lost 1 base, with 14 bases spanning the gap. The CDR3 bases are TGTGCCAGCAACCGCGGCGGGTATTCCTACGAGCAGTACTTC. Translated: CASNRGGYSYEQYF.

The chain employs TRBV6-5 and TRBJ1-6; TRBD1 matches at 7 bases. Germline assignment: CDR1 MNHEY and CDR2 SVGAGI. V lost 7 bases, J lost 8 bases, and 8 bases stayed unmatched. The CDR3 has 14 residues. This chain's CDR3 is CASTQTGRDSPLHF. The CDR3 DNA reads as TGTGCCAGCACCCAGACAGGGCGAGATTCACCCCTCCACTTT.

This chain joins TRBV19 and TRBJ2-7, with TRBD1 matching 7 bases. CDR3 length: 13 residues. The V gene's germline CDR1 is LNHDA and CDR2 SQIVND (reference sequence). V shed 7 bases and J 7 bases; nucleotides not matched to a gene: 10. CDR3 sequence (DNA): TGTGCCAGTATCGCGCGAGGGGGCGCTGAGCAGTACTTC. Its translation is CASIARGGAEQYF.

V gene TRBV3-1 (or the pseudogene TRBV3-2) combines with J gene TRBJ1-2, with 8 bases that match TRBD1. The CDR3 spans 16 residues. CDR1 LGHDT and CDR2 YNNKEL come from the germline V gene (reference sequence). The J segment lost 0 bases and the V segment lost 1 base, leaving 4 bases of the junction unmatched. In DNA form, the CDR3 reads TGTGCCAGCAGCCAAGGGGACAGGACTGCTAACTATGGCTACACCTTC. The encoded protein is CASSQGDRTANYGYTF.

The chain uses TRBV5-1 and TRBJ2-2; a weak D match, TRBD1 (5 bases). CDR1 and CDR2 (germline): SGHRS, YFSETQ. This CDR3 has 15 amino acids. Trimming pared 4 bases from V and 3 bases from J, leaving 13 bases between. The CDR3 reads CASSPGHRDTGELFF. CDR3 nucleotides: TGCGCCAGCAGCCCCGGACACCGGGACACCGGGGAGCTGTTTTTT.

The chain couples TRBV7-2 to TRBJ2-5, with 10 bases fitting TRBD2. This CDR3 is 15 amino acids long. Germline trimming cut 5 bases from V and 5 bases from J; bases unmatched to any gene: 8. CDR1 and CDR2 (germline): SGHTA, FQGNSA. Here the CDR3 DNA reads TGTGCCAGCAGCCCACAAGGGGGACTAGCGGAGACCCAGTACTTC. Translated: CASSPQGGLAETQYF.

The V and J genes are TRBV19 and TRBJ2-3; TRBD1 matches at 7 bases. CDR3 length equals 15 residues. V shed 3 bases, J shed 2 bases, and the junction held 5 bases outside the gene matches. Germline lookup yields CDR1 LNHDA and CDR2 SQIVND (reference sequence). CDR3 loop: CASSMRQGVTDTQYF. In nucleotides, the CDR3 is TGTGCCAGTAGTATGAGACAGGGAGTCACAGATACGCAGTATTTT.

The rearrangement uses TRBV7-2 and TRBJ1-3; the D is unclear. The CDR3 covers 15 residues. Per the germline V gene, CDR1 is SGHTA and CDR2 is FQGNSA. The V gene lost 2 bases and the J gene lost 2 bases, with 10 bases spanning the gap. In nucleotides, the CDR3 is TGTGCCAGCAGCTTAATTTGGACTGCTGGAAACACCATATATTTT. This sequence encodes CASSLIWTAGNTIYF.

This chain links TRBV27 with TRBJ1-4, with 11 bases aligning to TRBD1. The germline CDR1 and CDR2 sequences are MNHEY and SMNVEV (reference sequence). The CDR3 runs to 17 residues. V shed 5 bases and J 1 base; nucleotides not matched to a gene: 6. The CDR3 here is CASSPGTGGQTNEKLFF. CDR3 in DNA: TGTGCCAGCAGTCCCGGGACAGGGGGGCAAACTAATGAAAAACTGTTTTTT. The full variable domain, with the rest looked up from reference TRBV27 and TRBJ1-4, is EAQVTQNPRYLITVTGKKLTVTCSQNMNHEYMSWYRQDPGLGLRQIYYSMNVEVTDKGDVPEGYKVSRKEKRNFPLILESPSPNQTSLYFCASSPGTGGQTNEKLFFGSGTQLSVL.

CDR3: CASSLPRSSYNSPLHF. The CDR3 DNA sequence: TGTGCCAGCAGCCTGCCGAGAAGCTCCTATAATTCACCCCTCCACTTT. The chain has TRBV11-2 and TRBJ1-6; D is undetermined. V lost 5 bases and J 0 bases, leaving 11 bases between the germline ends. CDR1 and CDR2 (germline): SGHAT, FQNNGV. The length of the CDR3 is 16 residues.

The chain combines TRBV19 with TRBJ1-2; the match to TRBD1 covers 7 bases. Germline CDR1 is LNHDA and CDR2 is SQIVND (reference sequence). The CDR3 covers 12 residues. After removal of 9 bases from V and 8 bases from J, the junction contained 9 bases not matched to a gene. The CDR3 region has the DNA TGTGCCAGCCGCGAGGGGGCGAGAGGCTACACCTTC. Encoded protein: CASREGARGYTF.

The V gene is TRBV29-1, the J gene TRBJ1-2, with 7 bases identical to TRBD1. The CDR3 is 13 amino acids. V dropped 6 bases and J dropped 4; count of bases not matched to a gene: 8. The germline V gene encodes CDR1 SQVTM and CDR2 ANQGSEA. DNA for the CDR3: TGCAGCGTGCTCCCGGGACAGTCCTATGGCTACACCTTC. It codes for CSVLPGQSYGYTF.

The chain carries TRBV27 and TRBJ2-3; a possible D gene is TRBD2 (6 bases). Germline assignment: CDR1 MNHEY and CDR2 SMNVEV (reference sequence). V was trimmed by 6 bases and J by 2 bases, leaving 12 bases between them. The CDR3 extends over 14 amino acids. The CDR3 nucleotides read TGTGCCAGCAGCCGCGGGACTCACACAGATACGCAGTATTTT. Its translation: CASSRGTHTDTQYF.

V usage is TRBV15 and J usage is TRBJ2-5, with 8 bases lining up with TRBD2. The CDR3 loop spans 15 amino acids. V was pared by 2 bases and J by 4 bases, with 6 bases of the junction left unmatched. Germline V lookup: CDR1 LNHNV, CDR2 YYDKDF (reference sequence). The CDR3 sequence is CATSRTAGAGETQYF. The CDR3 DNA is TGTGCCACCAGCAGAACAGCGGGGGCAGGAGAGACCCAGTACTTC.

This clone appeared a few times. The gene calls are TRBV12-3 or TRBV12-4 and TRBJ1-1; no clear D. The CDR3 consists of 11 residues. V lost 2 bases to trimming and J lost 8 bases, with 6 bases between them. The CDR3 DNA reads as TGTGCCAGCAGTTTATCACGGGAAGCTTTCTTT. Translated, it gives CASSLSREAFF.

The chain joins TRBV11-3 to TRBJ2-1, with TRBD2 identical over 9 bases. This CDR3 has 16 residues. V dropped 5 bases and J dropped 3; count of bases not matched to a gene: 8. Germline CDR1 and CDR2: SGHNT and YENEEA. Here the CDR3 reads CASSPGLAHDYNEQFF. CDR3 nucleotides: TGTGCCAGCAGCCCGGGACTAGCACATGACTACAATGAGCAGTTCTTC.